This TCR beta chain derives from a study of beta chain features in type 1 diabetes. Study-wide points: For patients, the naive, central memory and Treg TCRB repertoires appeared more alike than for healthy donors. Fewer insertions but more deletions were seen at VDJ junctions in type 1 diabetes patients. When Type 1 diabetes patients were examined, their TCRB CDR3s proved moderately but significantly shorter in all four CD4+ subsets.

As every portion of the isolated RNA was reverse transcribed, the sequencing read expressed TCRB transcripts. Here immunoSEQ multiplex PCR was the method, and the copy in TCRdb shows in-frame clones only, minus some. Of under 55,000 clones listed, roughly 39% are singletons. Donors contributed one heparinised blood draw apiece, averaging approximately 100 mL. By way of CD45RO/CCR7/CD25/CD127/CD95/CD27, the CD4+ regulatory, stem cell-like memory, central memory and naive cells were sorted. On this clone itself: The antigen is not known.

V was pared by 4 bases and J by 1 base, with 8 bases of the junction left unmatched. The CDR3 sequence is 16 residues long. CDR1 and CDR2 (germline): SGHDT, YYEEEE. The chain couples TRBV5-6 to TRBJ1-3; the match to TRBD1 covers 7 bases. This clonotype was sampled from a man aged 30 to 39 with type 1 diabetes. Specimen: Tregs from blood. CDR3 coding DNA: TGTGCCAGCAGCGTGACCACAGGGGATTCTGGAAACACCATATATTTT. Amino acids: CASSVTTGDSGNTIYF.